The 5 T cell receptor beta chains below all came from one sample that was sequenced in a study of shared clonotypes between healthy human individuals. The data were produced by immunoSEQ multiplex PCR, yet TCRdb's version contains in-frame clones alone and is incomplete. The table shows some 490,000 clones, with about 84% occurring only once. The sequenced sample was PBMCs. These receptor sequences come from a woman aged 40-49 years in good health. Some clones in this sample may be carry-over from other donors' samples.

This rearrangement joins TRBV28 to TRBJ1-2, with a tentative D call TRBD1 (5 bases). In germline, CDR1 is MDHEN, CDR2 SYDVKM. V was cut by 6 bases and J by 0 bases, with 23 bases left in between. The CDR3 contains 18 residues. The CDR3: CASRLLRDPRDANYGYTF. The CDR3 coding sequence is TGTGCCAGCAGACTCCTCAGGGACCCTAGGGATGCTAACTATGGCTACACCTTC.

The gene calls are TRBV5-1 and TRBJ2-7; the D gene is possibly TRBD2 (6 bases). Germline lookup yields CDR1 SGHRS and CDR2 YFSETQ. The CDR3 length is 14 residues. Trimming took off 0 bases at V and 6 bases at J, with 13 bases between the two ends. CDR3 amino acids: CASSLGSLGGEQYF. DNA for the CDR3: TGCGCCAGCAGCTTGGGCAGTCTCGGGGGCGAGCAGTACTTC. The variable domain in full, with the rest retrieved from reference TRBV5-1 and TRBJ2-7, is KAGVTQTPRYLIKTRGQQVTLSCSPISGHRSVSWYQQTPGQGLQFLFEYFSETQRNKGNFPGRFSGRQFSNSRSEMNVSTLELGDSALYLCASSLGSLGGEQYFGPGTRLTVT.

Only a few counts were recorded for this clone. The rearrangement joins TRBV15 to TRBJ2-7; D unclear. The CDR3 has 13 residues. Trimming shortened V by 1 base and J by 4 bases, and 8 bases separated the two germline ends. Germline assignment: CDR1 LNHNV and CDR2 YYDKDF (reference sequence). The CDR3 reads CATSRVGIYEQYF. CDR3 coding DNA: TGTGCCACCAGCAGAGTAGGGATTTACGAGCAGTACTTC.

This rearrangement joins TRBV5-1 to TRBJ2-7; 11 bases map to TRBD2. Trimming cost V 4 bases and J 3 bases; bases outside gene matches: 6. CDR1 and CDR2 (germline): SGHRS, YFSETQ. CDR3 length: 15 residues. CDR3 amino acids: CASSTSGSRFYEQYF. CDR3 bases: TGCGCCAGCAGCACTAGCGGGAGTAGATTCTACGAGCAGTACTTC.

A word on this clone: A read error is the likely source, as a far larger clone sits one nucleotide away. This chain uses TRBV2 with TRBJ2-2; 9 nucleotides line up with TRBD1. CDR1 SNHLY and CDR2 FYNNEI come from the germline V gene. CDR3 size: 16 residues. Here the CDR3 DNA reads TGTGCCAGCAGTGGTACAGGGGGCGCAAACACCGTGGAGCTGTTTTTT. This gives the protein CASSGTGGANTVELFF.